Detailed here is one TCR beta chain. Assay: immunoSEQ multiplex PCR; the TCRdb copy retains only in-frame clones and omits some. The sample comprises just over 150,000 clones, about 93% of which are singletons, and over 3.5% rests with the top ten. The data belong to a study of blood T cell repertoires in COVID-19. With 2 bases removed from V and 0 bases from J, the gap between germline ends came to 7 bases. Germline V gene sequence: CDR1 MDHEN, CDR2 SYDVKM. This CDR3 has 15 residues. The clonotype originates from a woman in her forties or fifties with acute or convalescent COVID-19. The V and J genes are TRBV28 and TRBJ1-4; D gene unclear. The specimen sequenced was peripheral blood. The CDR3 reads CASSLALATNEKLFF. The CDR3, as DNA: TGTGCCAGCAGTTTAGCGCTTGCAACTAATGAAAAACTGTTTTTT.